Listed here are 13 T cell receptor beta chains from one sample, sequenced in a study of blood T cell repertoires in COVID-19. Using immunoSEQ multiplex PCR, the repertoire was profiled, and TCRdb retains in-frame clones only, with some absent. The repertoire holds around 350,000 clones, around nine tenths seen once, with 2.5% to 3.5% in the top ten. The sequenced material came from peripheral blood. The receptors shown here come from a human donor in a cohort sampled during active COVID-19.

This chain's CDR3 is CASSRYNEQFF. DNA for the CDR3: TGTGCCAGCAGCCGCTACAATGAGCAGTTCTTC. The chain uses TRBV7-9 and TRBJ2-1; D not certain. V lost 5 bases and J 3 bases, leaving 2 bases between the germline ends. This CDR3 comprises 11 residues. Germline V gene lookup returns CDR1 SEHNR and CDR2 FQNEAQ (reference sequence). Full variable domain (outside the CDR3, taken from reference TRBV7-9 and TRBJ2-1): DTGVSQNPRHKITKRGQNVTFRCDPISEHNRLYWYRQTLGQGPEFLTYFQNEAQLEKSRLLSDRFSAERPKGSFSTLEIQRTEQGDSAMYLCASSRYNEQFFGPGTRLTVL.

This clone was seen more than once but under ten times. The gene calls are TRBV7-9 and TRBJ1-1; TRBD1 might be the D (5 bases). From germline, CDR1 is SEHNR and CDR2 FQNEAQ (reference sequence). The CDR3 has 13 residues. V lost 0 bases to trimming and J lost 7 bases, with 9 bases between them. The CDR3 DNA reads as TGTGCCAGCAGCTTAGCCCAGACAGTTGAAGCTTTCTTT. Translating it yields CASSLAQTVEAFF.

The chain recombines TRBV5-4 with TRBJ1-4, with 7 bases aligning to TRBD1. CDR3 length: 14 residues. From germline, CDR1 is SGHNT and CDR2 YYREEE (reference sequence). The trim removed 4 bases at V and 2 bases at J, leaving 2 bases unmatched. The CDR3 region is CASSPGQTNEKLFF. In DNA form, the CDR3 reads TGTGCCAGCAGCCCGGGACAGACTAATGAAAAACTGTTTTTT.

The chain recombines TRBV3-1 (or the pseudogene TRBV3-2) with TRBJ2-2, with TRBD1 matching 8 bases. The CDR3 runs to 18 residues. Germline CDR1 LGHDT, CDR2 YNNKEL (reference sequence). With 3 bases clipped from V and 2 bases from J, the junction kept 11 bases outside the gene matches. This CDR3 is CASSHLQGQAANTGELFF. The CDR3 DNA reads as TGTGCCAGCAGCCACCTACAGGGACAGGCAGCCAACACCGGGGAGCTGTTTTTT.

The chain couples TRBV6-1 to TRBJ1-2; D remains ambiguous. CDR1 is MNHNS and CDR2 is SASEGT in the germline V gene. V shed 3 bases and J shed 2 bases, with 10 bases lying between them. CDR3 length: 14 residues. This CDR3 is CASSEEERNYGYTF. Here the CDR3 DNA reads TGTGCCAGCAGTGAGGAGGAGCGGAACTATGGCTACACCTTC.

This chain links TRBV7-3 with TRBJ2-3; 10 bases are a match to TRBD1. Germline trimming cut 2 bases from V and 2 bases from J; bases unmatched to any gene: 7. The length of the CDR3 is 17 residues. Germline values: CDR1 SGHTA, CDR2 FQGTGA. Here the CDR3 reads CASSLGQGVPITDTQYF. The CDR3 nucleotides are TGTGCCAGCAGCTTAGGACAGGGGGTCCCCATCACAGATACGCAGTATTTT.

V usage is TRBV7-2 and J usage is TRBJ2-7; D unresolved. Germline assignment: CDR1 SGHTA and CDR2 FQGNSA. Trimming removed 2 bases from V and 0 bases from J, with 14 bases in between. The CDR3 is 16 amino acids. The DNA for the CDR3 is TGTGCCAGCAGCTTAACCGGGTCGCTCAGCTCCTACGAGCAGTACTTC. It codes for CASSLTGSLSSYEQYF.

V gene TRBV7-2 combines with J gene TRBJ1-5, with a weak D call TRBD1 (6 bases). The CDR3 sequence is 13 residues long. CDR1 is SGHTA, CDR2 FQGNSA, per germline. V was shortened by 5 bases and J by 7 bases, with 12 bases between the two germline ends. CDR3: CASSHRVEQPQHF. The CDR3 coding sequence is TGTGCCAGCAGCCACAGGGTTGAACAGCCCCAGCATTTT.

CDR3 nucleotide sequence: TGTGCCTGGAGTCCCGACAGGGTGGGGAACACCGGGGAGCTGTTTTTT. This translates into CAWSPDRVGNTGELFF. J is TRBJ2-2 and V is TRBV30; 7 bases are a match to TRBD1. V was pared by 2 bases and J by 1 base, with 7 bases of the junction left unmatched. Germline loops: CDR1 GTSNPN, CDR2 SVGIG (reference sequence). CDR3 size: 16 residues.

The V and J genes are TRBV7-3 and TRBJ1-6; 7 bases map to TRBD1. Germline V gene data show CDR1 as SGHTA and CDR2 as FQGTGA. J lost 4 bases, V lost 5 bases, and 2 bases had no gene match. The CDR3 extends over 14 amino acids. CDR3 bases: TGTGCCAGCAGCCGGGGACAGTATAATTCACCCCTCCACTTT. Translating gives CASSRGQYNSPLHF.

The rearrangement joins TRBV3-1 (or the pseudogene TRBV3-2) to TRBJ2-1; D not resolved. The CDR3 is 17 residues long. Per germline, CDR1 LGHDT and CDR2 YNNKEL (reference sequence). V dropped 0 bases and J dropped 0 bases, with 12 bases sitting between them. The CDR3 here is CASSQEGYRGSYNEQFF. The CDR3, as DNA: TGTGCCAGCAGCCAAGAAGGCTACCGAGGCTCCTACAATGAGCAGTTCTTC.

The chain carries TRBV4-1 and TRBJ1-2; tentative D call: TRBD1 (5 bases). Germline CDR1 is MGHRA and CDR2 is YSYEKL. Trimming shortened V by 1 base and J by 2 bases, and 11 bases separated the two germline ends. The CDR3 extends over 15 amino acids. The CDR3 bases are TGCGCCAGCAGCCAAGTCAGGGTATCCAACTATGGCTACACCTTC. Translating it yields CASSQVRVSNYGYTF.

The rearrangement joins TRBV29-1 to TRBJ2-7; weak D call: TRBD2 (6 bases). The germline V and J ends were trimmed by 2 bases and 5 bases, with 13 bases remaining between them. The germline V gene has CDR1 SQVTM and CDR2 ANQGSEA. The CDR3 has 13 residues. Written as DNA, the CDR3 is TGCAGCGTTGAACGACTGGGGGGAGACGAGCAGTACTTC. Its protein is CSVERLGGDEQYF.